This T cell receptor (beta chain) came from a study of cytomegalovirus exposure and HLA in healthy donors. The study ran its PCR with 60 Vbeta and 13 Jbeta primers. Data came from immunoSEQ multiplex PCR; TCRdb stores just in-frame clones and leaves some out. The sample lists about 160,000 clones; 75% were seen once. V shed 5 bases, J shed 7 bases, and the junction held 11 bases outside the gene matches. Germline lookup yields CDR1 WSHSY and CDR2 SAAADI. This CDR3 region has 15 residues. The sample was PBMCs. J is TRBJ2-1 and V is TRBV10-2; 7 bases line up with TRBD2. The TCR comes from a woman aged 45-65 years in good health and CMV-seropositive. The CDR3 loop reads CASSLLAGVSNEQFF. Written as DNA, the CDR3 is TGCGCCAGCAGTCTTCTGGCGGGGGTATCAAATGAGCAGTTCTTC.